This TCR beta chain was sequenced for a study of response to subunit inactivated influenza vaccine. This clonotype was seen a handful of times. Its antigen is not identified. The CDR3 is 16 amino acids. The germline V and J ends were trimmed by 6 bases and 2 bases, with 14 bases remaining between them. TCRdb re-analysed the RT-PCR reads in MiXCR, keeping a single row per CDR3 protein. The sample lists around 540,000 distinct CDR3 sequences, over 9.5% occurring once. Findings of the study overall: Seasonal influenza vaccination, on each occasion, was suggested by the authors to recruit few new T cells.

This chain links TRBV12-3 or TRBV12-4 with TRBJ2-6, with no clear D. This clonotype was obtained from a man aged 45-60 years who received an inactivated influenza vaccine. This specimen consisted of PBMCs from blood, obtained on the day of vaccination. The CDR3 DNA is TGTGCCAGCAGCCTCCCTAAGGCAGCTGGGGCCAACGTCCTGACTTTC. Translation: CASSLPKAAGANVLTF.